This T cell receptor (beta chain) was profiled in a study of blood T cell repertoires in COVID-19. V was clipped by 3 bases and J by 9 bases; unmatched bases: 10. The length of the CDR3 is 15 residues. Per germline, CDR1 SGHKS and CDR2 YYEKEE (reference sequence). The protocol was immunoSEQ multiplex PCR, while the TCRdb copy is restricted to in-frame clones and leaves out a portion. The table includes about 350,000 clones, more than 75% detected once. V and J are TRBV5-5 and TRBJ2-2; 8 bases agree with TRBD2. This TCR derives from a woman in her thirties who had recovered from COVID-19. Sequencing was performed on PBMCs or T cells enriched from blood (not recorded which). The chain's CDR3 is CASSWDPAGERELFF. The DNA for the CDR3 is TGTGCCAGCAGCTGGGATCCAGCGGGGGAGAGGGAGCTGTTTTTT.